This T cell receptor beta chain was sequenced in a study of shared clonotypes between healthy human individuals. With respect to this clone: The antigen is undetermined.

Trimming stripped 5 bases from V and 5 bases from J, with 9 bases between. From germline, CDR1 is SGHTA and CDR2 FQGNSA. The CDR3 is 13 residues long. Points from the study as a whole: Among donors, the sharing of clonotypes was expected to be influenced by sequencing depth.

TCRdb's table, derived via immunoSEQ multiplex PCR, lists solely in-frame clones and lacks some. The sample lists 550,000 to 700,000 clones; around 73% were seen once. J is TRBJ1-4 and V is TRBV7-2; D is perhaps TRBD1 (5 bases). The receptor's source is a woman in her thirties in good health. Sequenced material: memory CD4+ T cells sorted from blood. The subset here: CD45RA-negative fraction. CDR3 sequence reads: CASSHRQNEKLFF. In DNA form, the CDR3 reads TGTGCCAGCAGCCACCGACAGAATGAAAAACTGTTTTTT.